This T cell receptor (beta chain) is from a study of blood T cell repertoires in COVID-19. Study-level information: The United States, Italy and Spain provided the acute and convalescent COVID-19 samples.

Clones were sequenced by immunoSEQ multiplex PCR, and TCRdb holds only the in-frame ones, with some missing. The data contain more than 450,000 clones, 75% to 90% of them singletons. Germline loops: CDR1 SNHLY, CDR2 FYNNEI. CDR3 length: 14 residues. Unmatched junction bases numbered 4, after V lost 6 bases and J lost 8 bases. This clonotype originated in a woman aged 18 to 35 who had recovered from COVID-19. Source material: PBMCs or T cells enriched from blood (not recorded which). The chain combines TRBV2 with TRBJ2-2; 12 bases match TRBD2. CDR3: CASRAGTSGGELFF. CDR3 nucleotide sequence: TGTGCCAGCAGGGCCGGGACTAGCGGGGGGGAGCTGTTTTTT. Full variable domain (rest looked up from reference TRBV2 and TRBJ2-2): EPEVTQTPSHQVTQMGQEVILRCVPISNHLYFYWYRQILGQKVEFLVSFYNNEISEKSEIFDDQFSVERPDGSNFTLKIRSTKLEDSAMYFCASRAGTSGGELFFGEGSRLTVL.